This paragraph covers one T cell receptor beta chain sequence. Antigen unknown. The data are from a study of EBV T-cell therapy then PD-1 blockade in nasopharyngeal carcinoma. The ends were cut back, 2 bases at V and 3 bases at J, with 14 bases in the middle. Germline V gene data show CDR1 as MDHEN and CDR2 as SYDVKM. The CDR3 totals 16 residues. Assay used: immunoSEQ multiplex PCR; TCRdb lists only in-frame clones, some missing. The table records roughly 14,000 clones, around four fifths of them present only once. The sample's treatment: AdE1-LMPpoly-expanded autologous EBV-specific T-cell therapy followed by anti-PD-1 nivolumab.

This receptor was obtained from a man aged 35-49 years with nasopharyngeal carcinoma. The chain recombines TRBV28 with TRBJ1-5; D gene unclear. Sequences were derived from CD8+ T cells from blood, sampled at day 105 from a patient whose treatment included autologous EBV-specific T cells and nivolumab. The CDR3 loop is CASSLPPVGFNQPQHF. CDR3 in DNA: TGTGCCAGCAGTTTACCCCCCGTAGGGTTCAATCAGCCCCAGCATTTT.